This T cell receptor (beta chain) was identified in a study of cytomegalovirus exposure and HLA in healthy donors. Amplification used 60 Vbeta primers and 13 Jbeta primers. Here immunoSEQ multiplex PCR was the method, and the copy in TCRdb shows in-frame clones only, minus some. Of some 200,000 clones listed, about three quarters are singletons. The CDR3 totals 14 residues. The germline CDR1 and CDR2 sequences are GTSNPN and SVGIG (reference sequence). Trimming took off 2 bases at V and 4 bases at J, with 14 bases between the two ends. This receptor was obtained from a female donor in good health and CMV-seronegative. The V call is TRBV30, the J call TRBJ1-1; D may be TRBD1 (5 bases). Sequencing was performed on PBMCs. CDR3 amino acids: CAWSPLGGGTEAFF. As DNA, the CDR3 is TGTGCCTGGAGTCCCTTAGGCGGGGGCACTGAAGCTTTCTTT. Drawing the rest from reference TRBV30 and TRBJ1-1, the complete variable domain is SQTIHQWPATLVQPVGSPLSLECTVEGTSNPNLYWYRQAAGRGLQLLFYSVGIGQISSEVPQNLSASRPQDRQFILSSKKLLLSDSGFYLCAWSPLGGGTEAFFGQGTRLTVV.